This TCR beta chain emerged from a study of shared clonotypes between healthy human individuals. Whole-study results and caveats: Naive subsets generally had larger estimated richness than memory subsets. A reduction in generation probabilities was seen for non-shared clonotypes relative to those shared by all four donors.

Repertoires were generated with immunoSEQ multiplex PCR, while TCRdb's copy carries only in-frame clones and drops some. The profile shows around 700,000 clones, roughly 72% of them singletons. Of note for this clone: Its antigen is unidentified.

Germline-derived CDR1 and CDR2 are KGHSH and LQKENI. Trimming stripped 0 bases from V and 2 bases from J, with 10 bases between. This CDR3 contains 15 residues. This chain joins TRBV18 and TRBJ1-1, with D maybe TRBD1 (5 bases). This clonotype was obtained from a woman younger than 45 in good health. The source material was memory CD4+ T cells sorted from blood. The subset here: CD45RA-negative fraction. The chain's CDR3 is CASSPPDRGNTEAFF. DNA of the CDR3: TGTGCCAGCTCACCACCCGATCGGGGCAACACTGAAGCTTTCTTT.